The following is a TCR beta chain sequence with its context. This sample was taken from a study of blood T cell repertoires in COVID-19. Germline V CDR1 and CDR2: KGHSH, LQKENI. Between the trimmed V and J ends, which lost 2 bases and 6 bases, there was a span of 14 bases. This CDR3 is 15 amino acids long. Clones were read by immunoSEQ multiplex PCR, and TCRdb kept only the in-frame ones, dropping some. The sample includes roughly 150,000 clones, roughly 85% of them seen just once. The receptor was derived from a woman between 55 and 75 years old with COVID-19, enrolled during active disease. The gene calls are TRBV18 and TRBJ2-4; D perhaps matches TRBD1 (6 bases). Sequenced: peripheral blood. The CDR3 loop is CASSPGSQGRNIQYF. The CDR3, as DNA: TGTGCCAGCTCACCAGGGTCACAGGGTAGAAACATTCAGTACTTC.